This entry lists 12 T cell receptor beta chains sequenced from one sample in a study of CD8 T cells in Susac syndrome. When the RNA was reverse transcribed, random hexamers were used with an input of about 0.5 to 1 ug. TCRdb called the immunoSEQ multiplex PCR reads again in MiXCR, with one record for every CDR3 protein. The sample includes around 130,000 distinct CDR3 sequences, roughly 94% of them seen just once. The specimen sequenced was CD4+ T cells from PBMCs. The receptors derive from a human donor in good health.

This rearrangement joins TRBV7-3 to TRBJ2-2; possibly TRBD2 for D (6 bases). V lost 5 bases and J lost 3, with 10 bases in between. This CDR3 contains 14 residues. Germline V lookup: CDR1 SGHTA, CDR2 FQGTGA. The chain's CDR3 is CASSRGGDTGELFF. In DNA form, the CDR3 reads TGTGCCAGCAGCAGAGGAGGGGACACCGGGGAGCTGTTTTTT.

The chain joins TRBV19 to TRBJ1-2, with 12 bases that match TRBD1. The V segment lost 3 bases and the J segment 7 bases; nucleotides outside the gene matches: 3. This CDR3 comprises 14 residues. CDR1 LNHDA and CDR2 SQIVND come from the germline V gene (reference sequence). Here the CDR3 DNA reads TGTGCCAGTAGTATCGGGACAGGGGGCGTTGGCTACACCTTC. This codes for CASSIGTGGVGYTF.

J is TRBJ1-6 and V is TRBV20-1; TRBD1 is a possible D gene (5 bases). Germline CDR1 DFQATT, CDR2 SNEGSKA (reference sequence). V gave up 3 bases and J gave up 10 bases, with 16 bases separating them. The CDR3 loop spans 14 amino acids. For the CDR3, the DNA is TGCAGTGCTAGTAGGGCCGGGGCAGGGTCACCCCTCCACTTT. Translated: CSASRAGAGSPLHF.

This chain connects TRBV6-2 or TRBV6-3 to TRBJ2-3; 8 nucleotides align to TRBD2. There are 18 residues in the CDR3. Germline V CDR1 and CDR2: MNHEY, SVGEGT. J lost 3 bases, V lost 5 bases, and 16 bases had no gene match. The CDR3 spells CASSTYWVSGRSTDTQYF. The CDR3 nucleotides are TGTGCCAGCAGTACCTACTGGGTGAGCGGGAGAAGTACAGATACGCAGTATTTT.

The V and J genes are TRBV27 and TRBJ2-2; TRBD2 might be the D (5 bases). Looked up from germline, CDR1 is MNHEY and CDR2 is SMNVEV (reference sequence). The CDR3 covers 12 residues. The V end was cut by 8 bases, the J end by 5 bases, with 9 bases between. The CDR3 sequence: CASARETGELFF. CDR3 DNA: TGTGCCAGCGCCCGGGAAACCGGGGAGCTGTTTTTT.

This chain uses TRBV21-1 with TRBJ2-2; the table's D call TRBD1 went unverified against the DNA. TRBV21-1 is labeled a pseudogene. This CDR3 has 14 residues. CDR3 in DNA: TGTGCCAGCAAGGAGGACAGGGACACCGGGGAGCTGTTTTTT. The encoded protein is CASKEDRDTGELFF.

This rearrangement joins TRBV18 to TRBJ2-2, with D tentatively TRBD2 (5 bases). V gave up 0 bases and J gave up 6 bases, with 14 bases separating them. CDR1 is KGHSH and CDR2 is LQKENI in the germline V gene. This CDR3 region has 16 residues. The CDR3 here is CASSPPEPRESGELFF. CDR3 in DNA: TGTGCCAGCTCACCACCGGAGCCCCGGGAATCCGGGGAGCTGTTTTTT.

This chain joins TRBV12-3 or TRBV12-4 and TRBJ2-5, with 10 bases matching TRBD1. This CDR3 comprises 14 residues. Trimming at V came to 5 bases and at J to 5 bases, leaving 5 bases not matched to a gene. The CDR3 region is CASSPGTGVETQYF. The CDR3 DNA reads TGTGCCAGCAGTCCCGGGACAGGGGTCGAGACCCAGTACTTC.

The rearrangement joins TRBV12-3 or TRBV12-4 to TRBJ2-7; no definite D call. This CDR3 is 13 amino acids long. Trimming pared 2 bases from V and 2 bases from J, leaving 7 bases between. CDR3 region: CASSLFQAYEQYF. The CDR3 DNA sequence: TGTGCCAGCAGTTTATTTCAGGCCTACGAGCAGTACTTC.

The chain recombines TRBV20-1 with TRBJ1-5, with D perhaps TRBD1 (5 bases). Germline V lookup: CDR1 DFQATT, CDR2 SNEGSKA (reference sequence). Trimming stripped 1 base from V and 4 bases from J, with 8 bases between. The CDR3 runs to 13 residues. In DNA form, the CDR3 reads TGCAGTGCTAGAGGAGGGGAGAATCAGCCCCAGCATTTT. Protein product: CSARGGENQPQHF.

The chain carries TRBV7-2 and TRBJ2-3, with 11 bases matching TRBD2. This CDR3 has 16 amino acids. Germline V gives CDR1 SGHTA, CDR2 FQGNSA. V lost 5 bases to trimming and J lost 2 bases; unmatched junction nucleotides: 6. This CDR3 reads CASSTGTSGFTDTQYF. The CDR3 DNA reads TGTGCCAGCAGCACCGGGACTAGCGGATTCACAGATACGCAGTATTTT.

V is TRBV3-1 and J is TRBJ2-7; no reliable D call. Germline loops: CDR1 LGHDT, CDR2 YNNKEL (reference sequence). CDR3 length: 13 amino acids. The V end was cut by 1 base, the J end by 5 bases, with 9 bases between. CDR3 DNA sequence: TGTGCCAGCAGCCAAGCTAGGGCCGACGAGCAGTACTTC. It encodes CASSQARADEQYF.